This T cell receptor (beta chain) is from a study of cytomegalovirus exposure and HLA in healthy donors. V shed 5 bases and J shed 6 bases, with 16 bases lying between them. This CDR3 is built from 14 residues. Germline CDR1 and CDR2: MDHEN and SYDVKM. PCR amplification relied on 60 Vbeta primers (plus 13 Jbeta primers). Measured with immunoSEQ multiplex PCR; TCRdb has only the in-frame clones, and not every one. The table lists some 160,000 clones, about 72% of them singletons. Sequencing was performed on PBMCs. V and J are TRBV28 and TRBJ1-2, with TRBD1 as a possible D gene (6 bases). The TCR originated in a man aged 50 to 60 in good health and CMV-seropositive. In DNA, the CDR3 is TGTGCCAGCAGTCCCACGAACAGGGCTCATGGCTACACCTTC. Translated: CASSPTNRAHGYTF.